These 10 T cell receptor beta chains originate from one sample sequenced in a study of cytomegalovirus exposure and HLA in healthy donors. Researchers ran the PCR with 60 Vbeta and 13 Jbeta primers. Produced via immunoSEQ multiplex PCR; TCRdb's table is partial and in-frame only. This repertoire shows some 250,000 clones, over 70% found once; its top ten account for roughly 7.4%. The sequencing input was PBMCs. The receptors shown here come from a woman in her sixties or seventies in good health and CMV-seropositive.

The chain recombines TRBV7-9 with TRBJ2-3; 7 bases are shared with TRBD2. Germline CDR1 reads SEHNR; CDR2 reads FQNEAQ (reference sequence). Trimming removed 1 base from V and 1 base from J; junction bases left unmatched: 5. The CDR3 runs 16 residues. The CDR3 reads CASSLEGGSRTDTQYF. The CDR3 coding sequence is TGTGCCAGCAGCTTAGAGGGCGGGAGTCGCACAGATACGCAGTATTTT.

The chain has TRBV7-6 and TRBJ2-1; D gene ambiguous. Germline CDR1 SGHVS, CDR2 FNYEAQ. Between the trimmed V and J ends, which lost 0 bases and 4 bases, there was a span of 7 bases. The CDR3 is 14 amino acids. The CDR3 sequence: CASSLAPGYNEQFF. The CDR3 nucleotides read TGTGCCAGCAGCTTAGCACCGGGTTACAATGAGCAGTTCTTC.

V is TRBV7-9 and J is TRBJ2-7, with no clear D. The germline V gene encodes CDR1 SEHNR and CDR2 FQNEAQ (reference sequence). Deletions cut 8 bases from V and 2 bases from J, with 10 bases between. The CDR3 extends over 12 amino acids. The CDR3 reads CASGRRTYEQYF. CDR3 in DNA: TGTGCCAGCGGAAGGCGGACCTACGAGCAGTACTTC.

This chain's CDR3 is CASRYRGAVRVNTEAFF. The CDR3 DNA reads TGTGCCAGCAGGTACAGGGGAGCCGTTAGGGTTAACACTGAAGCTTTCTTT. The rearrangement links TRBV28 to TRBJ1-1, with 7 bases fitting TRBD1. The germline CDR1 and CDR2 sequences are MDHEN and SYDVKM. V was clipped by 6 bases and J by 2 bases; unmatched bases: 15. The CDR3 contains 17 residues.

As for this clone: Additional DNA sequences in this sample encode the identical CDR3. The chain recombines TRBV5-4 with TRBJ1-1, with unresolved D. This CDR3 is 13 amino acids long. V shed 0 bases and J shed 2 bases, with 5 bases lying between them. CDR1 is SGHNT and CDR2 is YYREEE in the germline V gene (reference sequence). For the CDR3, the DNA is TGTGCCAGCAGCTTGGCGCGTAACACTGAAGCTTTCTTT. Translation: CASSLARNTEAFF.

The V gene is TRBV29-1, the J gene TRBJ2-4; TRBD1 matches at 11 bases. The CDR3 is 13 amino acids. The V segment lost 7 bases and the J segment 8 bases; nucleotides outside the gene matches: 7. Per the germline V gene, CDR1 is SQVTM and CDR2 is ANQGSEA. DNA for the CDR3: TGCAGCGCAGGACAGGGGGCTGGAGACATTCAGTACTTC. Its protein product is CSAGQGAGDIQYF.

The CDR3 DNA is TGTGCCAGCAGTGAATATACATATGGCTACACCTTC. This translates into CASSEYTYGYTF. The genes are TRBV6-1 and TRBJ1-2, with D unresolved. The CDR3 contains 12 residues. The germline CDR1 and CDR2 sequences are MNHNS and SASEGT. V lost 2 bases and J 5 bases, leaving 6 bases between the germline ends.

V and J are TRBV5-4 and TRBJ1-2, with 9 bases matching TRBD1. The V gene's germline CDR1 is SGHNT and CDR2 YYREEE (reference sequence). The CDR3 loop spans 15 amino acids. With 0 bases clipped from V and 8 bases from J, the junction kept 8 bases outside the gene matches. The CDR3 DNA reads as TGTGCCAGCAGCTTGGCCGACCACAGGGGGCAAGGCTACACCTTC. Encoded protein: CASSLADHRGQGYTF. Variable domain in full (rest from reference TRBV5-4 and TRBJ1-2): ETGVTQSPTHLIKTRGQQVTLRCSSQSGHNTVSWYQQALGQGPQFIFQYYREEENGRGNFPPRFSGLQFPNYSSELNVNALELDDSALYLCASSLADHRGQGYTFGSGTRLTVV.

This clone came up once. The rearrangement links TRBV6-1 to TRBJ2-7; 9 bases line up with TRBD1. The CDR3 covers 14 residues. The V segment lost 4 bases and the J segment 3 bases; nucleotides outside the gene matches: 4. Germline V gives CDR1 MNHNS, CDR2 SASEGT. The CDR3 region has the DNA TGTGCCAGCAGTGCGGGGACAGGGTACTACGAGCAGTACTTC. Translation: CASSAGTGYYEQYF.

The chain links TRBV10-3 to TRBJ2-7; 16 bases are shared with TRBD2. CDR1 is ENHRY and CDR2 is SYGVKD in the germline V gene. Trimming cost V 3 bases and J 10 bases; bases outside gene matches: 9. The CDR3 is 16 amino acids. The CDR3 loop is CAISDPGTSGRVLQYF. The CDR3, as DNA: TGTGCCATCAGTGACCCAGGGACTAGCGGGAGGGTCCTTCAGTACTTC.